The 17 T cell receptor beta chains below were found in one sample sequenced in a study of cytomegalovirus exposure and HLA in healthy donors. Both 60 Vbeta primers and 13 Jbeta primers went into the PCR. Sequencing used immunoSEQ multiplex PCR; TCRdb keeps in-frame clones, though not all of them. The data contain 130,000 or so clones, roughly four fifths of them singletons. Source material: PBMCs. Receptors were obtained from a female donor in good health and CMV-seronegative.

A word on this clone: Mismatch with germline at one junction end may stem from a read error. The genes are TRBV4-1 and TRBJ2-2; D perhaps matches TRBD1 (6 bases). Germline V lookup: CDR1 MGHRA, CDR2 YSYEKL. This CDR3 has 16 amino acids. This CDR3 reads CASSQDRGGRGGELFF. In nucleotides, the CDR3 is TGTGCCAGCAGCCAAGATCGAGGGGGTCGGGGCGGGGAGCTGTTTTTT.

This clone has a handful of counts. The chain couples TRBV13 to TRBJ2-3, with a possible D match to TRBD1 (6 bases). This CDR3 comprises 15 residues. The V and J ends lost 8 bases and 6 bases respectively, with 21 bases between them. Germline assignment: CDR1 PRHDT and CDR2 FYEKMQ (reference sequence). CDR3 coding DNA: TGTGCCAGCTCTCTCCCCACAGGGAGTGAGGATACGCAGTATTTT. Its translation is CASSLPTGSEDTQYF.

This clone was detected only a few times. This chain connects TRBV30 to TRBJ1-1; the match to TRBD1 covers 7 bases. This CDR3 comprises 15 residues. With 3 bases clipped from V and 11 bases from J, the junction kept 18 bases outside the gene matches. CDR1 is GTSNPN and CDR2 is SVGIG in the germline V gene (reference sequence). CDR3 sequence reads: CAWSRSPETGWAAFF. The DNA of the CDR3 is TGTGCCTGGAGCAGATCCCCCGAGACAGGGTGGGCGGCTTTCTTT.

The chain carries TRBV5-6 and TRBJ2-1; 9 bases are a match to TRBD2. Looked up from germline, CDR1 is SGHDT and CDR2 is YYEEEE. This CDR3 contains 16 residues. V gave up 4 bases and J gave up 6 bases; unmatched junction bases: 11. The CDR3 is CASSGNSGSRPNEQFF. DNA for the CDR3: TGTGCCAGCAGCGGAAATAGCGGGAGTCGACCCAATGAGCAGTTCTTC.

The V call is TRBV28, the J call TRBJ1-2, with 7 nucleotides matching TRBD1. Losses at the gene ends were 8 bases for V and 6 bases for J; bases not matched to a gene: 6. This CDR3 comprises 12 residues. Germline CDR1 is MDHEN and CDR2 is SYDVKM. CDR3 sequence (DNA): TGTGCCAGCGGGAGACAGGGCCATGGCTACACCTTC. Amino acids: CASGRQGHGYTF.

The chain couples TRBV4-1 to TRBJ1-5; TRBD1 aligns across 7 bases. Germline-derived CDR1 and CDR2 are MGHRA and YSYEKL. J gave up 6 bases and V 0 bases, and 11 bases lay outside the gene matches. CDR3 length: 17 amino acids. The CDR3 DNA follows: TGCGCCAGCAGCCAAGATATCAAGGACAGGCTCGGTCAGCCCCAGCATTTT. Translated: CASSQDIKDRLGQPQHF.

This chain links TRBV5-4 with TRBJ2-5; D unclear. Germline-derived CDR1 and CDR2 are SGHNT and YYREEE (reference sequence). This CDR3 is 12 amino acids long. Trimming stripped 0 bases from V and 10 bases from J, with 10 bases between. CDR3 amino acids: CASSLGAVGQYF. CDR3 bases: TGTGCCAGCAGCTTGGGGGCAGTCGGCCAGTACTTC.

This clone was counted a few times. Germline and junction disagree at one end, which may indicate a read error. This chain uses TRBV13 with TRBJ1-1; tentatively, D is TRBD1 (6 bases). In germline, CDR1 is PRHDT, CDR2 FYEKMQ (reference sequence). The CDR3 consists of 16 residues. As DNA, the CDR3 is TGTGCCGGCAGCTTCCCCTCCGAGGGGGAGAATGCTGAAGCTTTCTTT. It yields the protein CAGSFPSEGENAEAFF.

This chain joins TRBV5-1 and TRBJ2-1; TRBD2 aligns across 8 bases. The CDR3 has 15 residues. Germline V lookup: CDR1 SGHRS, CDR2 YFSETQ. V dropped 0 bases and J dropped 7; count of bases not matched to a gene: 6. The CDR3 sequence is CASSLEAGRVNEQFF. CDR3 bases: TGCGCCAGCAGCTTGGAAGCCGGGAGGGTAAATGAGCAGTTCTTC.

This clone was found once. The rearrangement uses TRBV15 and TRBJ2-3, with D maybe TRBD1 (6 bases). V shed 0 bases and J shed 8 bases, with 15 bases lying between them. The CDR3 contains 15 residues. The germline V gene has CDR1 LNHNV and CDR2 YYDKDF (reference sequence). CDR3 in amino acids: CATSRDQGNLGTQYF. The CDR3 DNA follows: TGTGCCACCAGCAGAGATCAGGGGAACTTGGGTACGCAGTATTTT.

The DNA for the CDR3 is TGTGCCAGCAGTTTTACGATAGGGGTCGGTGAAAAACTGTTTTTT. This gives the protein CASSFTIGVGEKLFF. V is TRBV27 and J is TRBJ1-4, with D maybe TRBD1 (5 bases). V lost 3 bases to trimming and J lost 7 bases, with 15 bases between them. This CDR3 is built from 15 residues. Germline CDR1 and CDR2: MNHEY and SMNVEV (reference sequence).

The chain joins TRBV7-9 to TRBJ2-1; 9 nucleotides agree with TRBD2. Germline-derived CDR1 and CDR2 are SEHNR and FQNEAQ (reference sequence). The CDR3 has 16 residues. The V gene end was trimmed by 5 bases and the J gene end by 9 bases; junction bases not matched to a gene: 14. CDR3 residues: CASSPRGAGGQGEQFF. In DNA, the CDR3 is TGTGCCAGCAGCCCCAGGGGGGCGGGGGGGCAGGGTGAGCAGTTCTTC. The full variable domain, completed using reference TRBV7-9 and TRBJ2-1, is DTGVSQNPRHKITKRGQNVTFRCDPISEHNRLYWYRQTLGQGPEFLTYFQNEAQLEKSRLLSDRFSAERPKGSFSTLEIQRTEQGDSAMYLCASSPRGAGGQGEQFFGPGTRLTVL.

This clone was counted only a few times. CDR3 loop: CASSHPIRGRGTEAFF. CDR3 in DNA: TGTGCCAGCAGCCACCCAATCAGGGGGCGAGGGACTGAAGCTTTCTTT. The genes are TRBV14 and TRBJ1-1; the match to TRBD1 covers 8 bases. V trimming: 3 bases; J trimming: 5 bases; junction bases outside the gene matches: 11. This CDR3 is 16 amino acids long. Germline V CDR1 and CDR2: SGHDN, FVKESK.

This chain connects TRBV7-4 to TRBJ1-1, with D possibly being TRBD1 (6 bases). V lost 1 base to trimming and J lost 1 base, with 10 bases between them. Germline V gene lookup returns CDR1 SGHVT and CDR2 SQSDAQ. The CDR3 runs to 15 residues. In nucleotides, the CDR3 is TGTGCCAGCAGCTTAGTAAACAGGGAGAACACTGAAGCTTTCTTT. Translating gives CASSLVNRENTEAFF.

The rearrangement links TRBV7-2 to TRBJ1-2; D is unresolved. The CDR3 length is 15 residues. The germline V gene encodes CDR1 SGHTA and CDR2 FQGNSA. Trimming cost V 7 bases and J 4 bases, with 19 bases left between them. The chain's CDR3 is CASTYASWRPYGYTF. The CDR3 bases are TGTGCCAGCACCTATGCGTCGTGGAGGCCCTATGGCTACACCTTC.

The chain combines TRBV27 with TRBJ2-7; TRBD2 matches at 7 bases. Germline V gene data show CDR1 as MNHEY and CDR2 as SMNVEV (reference sequence). The CDR3 sequence is 15 residues long. V lost 4 bases to trimming and J lost 4 bases; unmatched junction nucleotides: 10. The CDR3 here is CASSSSASGIYEQYF. CDR3 nucleotide sequence: TGTGCCAGCAGTTCGTCGGCTAGCGGCATTTACGAGCAGTACTTC.

This clone was seen only a few times. V usage is TRBV12-5 and J usage is TRBJ1-1, with 11 bases identical to TRBD1. This CDR3 contains 14 residues. The ends lost 6 bases at V and 4 bases at J; junction bases unmatched: 4. CDR1 and CDR2 (germline): LGHNT, FRNRAP. In DNA, the CDR3 is TGTGCTAGTGGGACCGGGACAGGGGGCACTGAAGCTTTCTTT. Translation gives CASGTGTGGTEAFF. The whole variable domain, remainder taken from reference TRBV12-5 and TRBJ1-1, is DARVTQTPRHKVTEMGQEVTMRCQPILGHNTVFWYRQTMMQGLELLAYFRNRAPLDDSGMPKDRFSAEMPDATLATLKIQPSEPRDSAVYFCASGTGTGGTEAFFGQGTRLTVV.